This T cell receptor beta chain was retrieved from a study of identical twins. In its sample, this clonotype was seen a few times. Its specificity is not known. Study-level findings and limits: Weaker excess twin sharing was observed in beta out-of-frame sequences. Cord blood's abundant beta clonotypes had fewer insertions, unlike memory repertoires.

The CDR3 length is 14 residues. Unmatched junction bases numbered 2, after V lost 3 bases and J lost 4 bases. Germline V CDR1 and CDR2: SGDLS, YYNGEE. One entry per CDR3 protein, called by TCRdb with MiXCR from the 5' RACE reads. The sample comprises under 300,000 distinct CDR3 sequences, 6.5% to 8% of which are singletons, and about 14% rests with the top ten. These data were likewise used in another study, on T cells expressing NK-cell markers. That work contributes: What restricted sorting to alpha-beta TCR T cells in several experiments was an anti-gamma-delta TCR antibody. Several donors likewise had their CD3+CD56-NKG2C+ fraction led by these clonotypes.

The chain uses TRBV9 and TRBJ2-2; 8 nucleotides agree with TRBD1. Sequencing was performed on CD8+ T cells sorted from blood. This TCR was sampled from a woman aged 18-35 years in good health. CDR3 DNA sequence: TGTGCCAGCAGCGACAGGGGGACCACCGGGGAGCTGTTTTTT. Its protein product is CASSDRGTTGELFF.